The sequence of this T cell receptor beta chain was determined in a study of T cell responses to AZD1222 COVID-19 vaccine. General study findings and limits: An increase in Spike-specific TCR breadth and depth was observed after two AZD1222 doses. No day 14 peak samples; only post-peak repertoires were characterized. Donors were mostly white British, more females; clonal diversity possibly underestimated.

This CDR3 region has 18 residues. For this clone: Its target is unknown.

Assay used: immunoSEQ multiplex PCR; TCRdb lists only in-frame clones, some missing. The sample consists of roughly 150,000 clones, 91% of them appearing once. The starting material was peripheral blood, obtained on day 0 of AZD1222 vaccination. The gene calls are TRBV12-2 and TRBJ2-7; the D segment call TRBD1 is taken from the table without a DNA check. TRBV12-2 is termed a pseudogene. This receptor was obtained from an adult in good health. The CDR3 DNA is TGTGCAAGTCGCTTAACACTGATGACAGAGTATAGCTGGTACGAGCAGTACTTC. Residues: CASRLTLMTEYSWYEQYF.